These 13 T cell receptor beta chains were all obtained from the same sample, sequenced in a study of T cells in Graves' hyperthyroidism and ophthalmopathy. Researchers amplified the TCR beta CDR3 regions from RNA transcripts. The TCR CDR3 first-round RT-PCR relied on the HTBI primer set. TCRdb ran MiXCR on the multiplex PCR reads and lists one entry per CDR3 protein. The profile shows 500,000 to 750,000 distinct CDR3 sequences, about 15% of them singletons. Sequencing was carried out using blood. Every receptor here comes from a woman under 40 with Graves' hyperthyroidism.

This clonotype was seen at least ten times. The chain couples TRBV11-2 to TRBJ2-1; 10 bases are shared with TRBD1. Germline V lookup: CDR1 SGHAT, CDR2 FQNNGV. The length of the CDR3 is 17 residues. V lost 2 bases, J lost 7 bases, and 11 bases stayed unmatched. The DNA of the CDR3 is TGTGCCAGCAGCTTACCATACCGGGACAGGGGTAGTAATGAGCAGTTCTTC. Encoded protein: CASSLPYRDRGSNEQFF.

The chain uses TRBV19 and TRBJ2-1; maybe TRBD2 (5 bases). CDR3 size: 16 residues. Germline values: CDR1 LNHDA, CDR2 SQIVND (reference sequence). Trimming took 7 bases from V and 5 from J, leaving 21 bases between them. The CDR3 DNA sequence: TGTGCCAGTACCACTATATTGGGAGTGTCAGACAATGAGCAGTTCTTC. It is translated as CASTTILGVSDNEQFF.

This clonotype was seen repeatedly, ten times or more. The J gene is TRBJ2-7, the V gene TRBV20-1; D remains unclear. Per the germline V gene, CDR1 is DFQATT and CDR2 is SNEGSKA (reference sequence). CDR3 length equals 13 residues. V was shortened by 4 bases and J by 2 bases, with 12 bases between the two germline ends. Written as DNA, the CDR3 is TGCAGTGCTACCGACGTAGCCACCTACGAGCAGTACTTC. It yields the protein CSATDVATYEQYF.

This clonotype was counted only a few times. The V call is TRBV12-5, the J call TRBJ2-1, with 8 bases lining up with TRBD2. This CDR3 is built from 16 residues. Germline CDR1 is LGHNT and CDR2 is FRNRAP. Trimming removed 5 bases from V and 8 bases from J; junction bases left unmatched: 14. CDR3 region: CASGIPQERGGHEQFF. DNA of the CDR3: TGTGCTAGTGGTATCCCACAGGAGCGCGGGGGGCATGAGCAGTTCTTC.

This clonotype was observed at least ten times. The genes are TRBV12-3 or TRBV12-4 and TRBJ1-6; D not resolved. With 5 bases removed from V and 14 bases from J, the gap between germline ends came to 19 bases. This CDR3 comprises 14 residues. CDR3 nucleotide sequence: TGTGCCAGCAGTCCGTCGGAAGGACCTTCCTCCCTCCACTTT. Amino acid sequence: CASSPSEGPSSLHF.

This clonotype was counted many times. The genes are TRBV7-8 and TRBJ2-3, with 7 bases lining up with TRBD2. This CDR3 spans 16 amino acids. V gave up 5 bases and J gave up 2 bases; unmatched junction bases: 10. Germline loops: CDR1 SGHVS, CDR2 FQNEAQ. CDR3 nucleotides: TGTGCCAGCAGCATGAACCGGGACTACCTCACAGATACGCAGTATTTT. Translating it yields CASSMNRDYLTDTQYF.

This clonotype was counted many times. The V call is TRBV20-1, the J call TRBJ2-1, with 7 bases identical to TRBD2. The germline V gene has CDR1 DFQATT and CDR2 SNEGSKA (reference sequence). Trimming at V came to 1 base and at J to 8 bases, leaving 14 bases not matched to a gene. The CDR3 contains 16 residues. The CDR3 DNA is TGCAGTGCTAGAGTCCCCGGGAGGACCGCCGACCATGAGCAGTTCTTC. This gives the protein CSARVPGRTADHEQFF.

In its sample, this clonotype was seen many times. V gene TRBV20-1 combines with J gene TRBJ2-3; D may be TRBD2 (6 bases). CDR1 and CDR2 (germline): DFQATT, SNEGSKA (reference sequence). The CDR3 totals 14 residues. The V end lost 5 bases, the J end lost 8 bases, and 20 bases lay between the germline ends. This CDR3 is CSAFKVAASGTQYF. CDR3 coding DNA: TGCAGTGCTTTTAAGGTAGCGGCCTCAGGTACGCAGTATTTT.

In this sample, this clonotype turned up many times. The CDR3 DNA sequence: TGTGCCAGCTCCGACGGGGGCGCTGAAGCTTTCTTT. It is translated as CASSDGGAEAFF. The gene calls are TRBV6-4 and TRBJ1-1, with a possible D match to TRBD1 (6 bases). The CDR3 totals 12 residues. Germline CDR1 is MRHNA and CDR2 is SNTAGT. The V end lost 8 bases, the J end lost 6 bases, and 13 bases lay between the germline ends.

This clonotype was seen at least ten times. V and J are TRBV3-1 and TRBJ2-1, with D possibly matching TRBD2 (5 bases). V dropped 1 base and J dropped 9 bases, with 10 bases sitting between them. Germline-derived CDR1 and CDR2 are LGHDT and YNNKEL (reference sequence). The CDR3 runs 13 residues. CDR3 in amino acids: CASSQVRTSEQFF. The CDR3, as DNA: TGTGCCAGCAGCCAAGTCCGAACTAGTGAGCAGTTCTTC.

This clonotype was counted a few times. The rearrangement uses TRBV5-1 and TRBJ1-1, with D possibly being TRBD1 (5 bases). Germline V gene data show CDR1 as SGHRS and CDR2 as YFSETQ. This CDR3 region has 16 residues. V was trimmed by 0 bases and J by 4 bases, leaving 16 bases between them. This chain's CDR3 is CASSLAVRVKVTEAFF. The CDR3 bases are TGCGCCAGCAGCTTGGCTGTCAGGGTTAAGGTCACTGAAGCTTTCTTT.

This chain uses TRBV6-1 with TRBJ2-3; 14 nucleotides match TRBD2. Germline V lookup: CDR1 MNHNS, CDR2 SASEGT. The CDR3 contains 16 residues. Trimming at V came to 6 bases and at J to 5 bases, leaving 7 bases not matched to a gene. The CDR3 DNA reads as TGTGCCAGCAGCCGCGGACTAGCGGGAGGTATAGATACGCAGTATTTT. Amino acids: CASSRGLAGGIDTQYF.

This clonotype was seen ten or more times. The chain combines TRBV6-2 or TRBV6-3 with TRBJ2-3; D gene uncertain. Trimming removed 3 bases from V and 3 bases from J, with 19 bases in between. This CDR3 spans 17 amino acids. The germline CDR1 and CDR2 sequences are MNHEY and SVGEGT. CDR3 protein: CASSYTASSISTDTQYF. CDR3 bases: TGTGCCAGCAGTTATACGGCGTCTAGTATTTCGACAGATACGCAGTATTTT.